Listed below are T cell receptor beta chains from one sample, sequenced in a study of T cell responses to AZD1222 COVID-19 vaccine. Sequencing was performed with immunoSEQ multiplex PCR; in TCRdb, only in-frame clones are kept and a portion is missing. The sample has about 150,000 clones; about nine tenths are singletons. The specimen was peripheral blood, collected on day 0 of AZD1222 vaccination. These receptors all stem from an adult in good health. Both conserved end residues are part of each CDR3. The D gene is left open where the match is weak. The listing skips clone size in some rows; elsewhere it reads once, few, many or a size class.

size: .; D: .; V: TRBV5-1; J: TRBJ1-3; CDR3: CASSLVAGRAGNTIYF; DNA: TGCGCCAGCAGCTTGGTTGCGGGACGCGCTGGAAACACCATATATTTT
size: .; D: .; V: TRBV18; J: TRBJ2-7; CDR3: CASSPAYEQYF; DNA: TGTGCCAGCTCGCCGGCCTACGAGCAGTACTTC
size: .; D: .; V: TRBV19; J: TRBJ2-1; CDR3: CASSIDTASYNEQFF; DNA: TGTGCCAGTAGTATAGATACAGCGTCATACAATGAGCAGTTCTTC
size: .; D: TRBD1; V: TRBV10-3; J: TRBJ1-6; CDR3: CAISEGQGGNSPLHF; DNA: TGTGCCATCAGTGAAGGACAGGGCGGTAATTCACCCCTCCACTTT
size: .; D: TRBD1; V: TRBV27; J: TRBJ2-1; CDR3: CASMTGGSYNEQFF; DNA: TGTGCCAGCATGACAGGGGGCTCCTACAATGAGCAGTTCTTC
size: .; D: TRBD1; V: TRBV5-4; J: TRBJ2-2; CDR3: CASSSGTGEVGELFF; DNA: TGTGCCAGCAGCTCAGGGACAGGGGAGGTCGGGGAGCTGTTTTTT
size: once; D: TRBD2; V: TRBV28; J: TRBJ2-7; CDR3: CASSLPWVAGRYEQYF; DNA: TGTGCCAGCAGTTTACCTTGGGTAGCGGGAAGGTACGAGCAGTACTTC
size: .; D: TRBD2; V: TRBV7-3; J: TRBJ2-1; CDR3: CASSQGTSSYNEQFF; DNA: TGTGCCAGCAGCCAAGGGACTAGCTCCTACAATGAGCAGTTCTTC
size: .; D: .; V: TRBV29-1; J: TRBJ2-1; CDR3: CSVEDSGGVLNEQFF; DNA: TGCAGCGTTGAAGACTCCGGAGGTGTGCTCAATGAGCAGTTCTTC
size: .; D: .; V: TRBV11-2; J: TRBJ1-2; CDR3: CASSLAAGANYGYTF; DNA: TGTGCCAGCAGCCTGGCGGCAGGGGCTAACTATGGCTACACCTTC
size: .; D: .; V: TRBV7-3; J: TRBJ1-2; CDR3: CASSFISAGPIYGYTF; DNA: TGTGCCAGCAGCTTCATTTCGGCAGGCCCTATATATGGCTACACCTTC
size: .; D: TRBD1; V: TRBV30; J: TRBJ1-6; CDR3: CAWSKRQDRMSSYNSPLHF; DNA: TGTGCCTGGAGTAAGCGGCAGGACAGGATGAGCTCCTATAATTCACCCCTCCACTTT
size: .; D: .; V: TRBV5-4; J: TRBJ1-5; CDR3: CASSLDRANQPQHF; DNA: TGTGCCAGCAGCTTGGACAGGGCGAATCAGCCCCAGCATTTT
size: .; D: .; V: TRBV3-1/TRBV3-2; J: TRBJ1-1; CDR3: CASSQLGPRGAFF; DNA: TGTGCCAGCAGCCAATTAGGTCCAAGGGGAGCTTTCTTT
size: .; D: TRBD1; V: TRBV9; J: TRBJ1-3; CDR3: CASSPWTGLATGNTIYF; DNA: TGTGCCAGCAGCCCTTGGACAGGGTTAGCAACTGGAAACACCATATATTTT
size: .; D: .; V: TRBV11-1; J: TRBJ1-1; CDR3: CASSLDRAEAFF; DNA: TGTGCCAGCAGCTTAGATAGGGCTGAAGCTTTCTTT
size: .; D: .; V: TRBV13; J: TRBJ1-2; CDR3: CASSLGAKGDYGYTF; DNA: TGTGCCAGCAGCTTAGGGGCTAAGGGGGACTATGGCTACACCTTC
size: .; D: TRBD1; V: TRBV2; J: TRBJ2-3; CDR3: CASRGQGLGTDTQYF; DNA: TGTGCCAGCAGGGGACAGGGGTTGGGCACAGATACGCAGTATTTT
size: .; D: .; V: TRBV6-5; J: TRBJ1-1; CDR3: CASKEVWTEAFF; DNA: TGTGCCAGCAAGGAGGTGTGGACTGAAGCTTTCTTT
size: .; D: .; V: TRBV25-1; J: TRBJ1-4; CDR3: CASSALGGGREKLFF; DNA: TGTGCCAGCAGTGCTCTGGGGGGGGGCCGTGAAAAACTGTTTTTT